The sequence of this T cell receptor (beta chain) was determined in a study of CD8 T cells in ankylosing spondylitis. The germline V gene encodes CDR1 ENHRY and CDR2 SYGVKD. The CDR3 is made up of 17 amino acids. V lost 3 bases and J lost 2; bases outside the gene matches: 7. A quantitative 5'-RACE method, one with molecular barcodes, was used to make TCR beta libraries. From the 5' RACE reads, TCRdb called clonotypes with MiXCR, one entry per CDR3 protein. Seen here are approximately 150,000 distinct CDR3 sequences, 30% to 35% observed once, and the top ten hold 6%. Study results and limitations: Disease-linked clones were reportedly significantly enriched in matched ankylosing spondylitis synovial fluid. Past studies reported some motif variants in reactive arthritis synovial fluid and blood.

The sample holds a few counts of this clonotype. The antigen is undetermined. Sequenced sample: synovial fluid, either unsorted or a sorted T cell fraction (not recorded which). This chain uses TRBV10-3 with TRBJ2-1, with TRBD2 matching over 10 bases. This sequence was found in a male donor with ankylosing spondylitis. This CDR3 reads CAISDSASGGPYNEQFF. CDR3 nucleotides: TGTGCCATCAGTGATTCGGCTAGCGGGGGCCCCTACAATGAGCAGTTCTTC.